The clone carrying this T cell receptor beta chain was recorded at least ten times. Its antigen is undetermined. These data belong to a study of T cells in Graves' hyperthyroidism and ophthalmopathy. Study-wide results and caveats: Also found in blood were most expanded thyroid clonotypes above 0.001.

Authors of the study amplified TCR beta CDR3 regions from RNA transcripts. First-round RT-PCR of the TCR CDR3 relied on the HTBI primer set. MiXCR, run by TCRdb on the multiplex PCR reads, gives a single entry per CDR3 protein. The sample contains approximately 270,000 distinct CDR3 sequences, just over 14% of which appear only once. CDR1 DFQATT and CDR2 SNEGSKA come from the germline V gene (reference sequence). The CDR3 loop spans 11 amino acids. Trimming removed 2 bases at V and 6 bases at J, with 7 bases between. The sequencing input was blood. The chain has TRBV20-1 and TRBJ2-5; no definite D call. The sequence was collected from a middle-aged woman with Graves' hyperthyroidism that later progressed to Graves' ophthalmopathy. In DNA form, the CDR3 reads TGCAGTGCTAGACTTCCAAAGACCCAGTACTTC. This translates into CSARLPKTQYF.